This TCR beta chain was captured in a study of shared clonotypes between healthy human individuals. Deep level was the assay's run setting. Sequencing was performed with immunoSEQ multiplex PCR; in TCRdb, only in-frame clones are kept and a portion is missing. The table lists approximately 500,000 clones, 75% to 80% of them singletons. J gave up 8 bases and V 8 bases, and 15 bases lay outside the gene matches. The CDR3 consists of 16 residues. Per the germline V gene, CDR1 is MDHEN and CDR2 is SYDVKM. The J gene is TRBJ2-1, the V gene TRBV28; the match to TRBD1 covers 10 bases. Sequenced: PBMCs. This TCR came from a woman aged 40 to 55 in good health. Some clones in this sample may be carry-over from other donors' samples. The CDR3 loop reads CASPSSGTGVIDEQFF. The CDR3 nucleotides read TGTGCCAGCCCCTCCTCCGGGACAGGGGTGATTGATGAGCAGTTCTTC.